This T cell receptor (beta chain) is from a study of response to subunit inactivated influenza vaccine. V was trimmed by 2 bases and J by 3 bases, leaving 7 bases between them. CDR3 length: 13 residues. Germline assignment: CDR1 LNHNV and CDR2 YYDKDF (reference sequence). TCRdb processed the RT-PCR reads anew with MiXCR; each CDR3 protein has one entry. The table records 500,000 to 600,000 distinct CDR3 sequences, around 15% of them present only once. This clonotype was observed a handful of times. The material was PBMCs from blood, obtained less than 13 days after vaccination. V gene TRBV15 combines with J gene TRBJ1-1; D remains unclear. The source of this sequence is a man between 45 and 60 years old who received an inactivated influenza vaccine. This chain's CDR3 is CATSRTTYTEAFF. DNA for the CDR3: TGTGCCACCAGCAGAACAACTTACACTGAAGCTTTCTTT.